This passage covers 23 T cell receptor beta chains from one sample sequenced in a study of shared clonotypes between healthy human individuals. Sequenced by immunoSEQ multiplex PCR; TCRdb stores in-frame clones only, minus some. The repertoire includes about 490,000 clones, approximately 79% of them detected once, and 12% sits in the top ten. Sequencing input: PBMCs. These receptors originate from a woman in her forties in good health. Some clones in this sample may be carry-over from other donors' samples.

This clone was recorded many times. The gene calls are TRBV29-1 and TRBJ1-3; 8 bases are a match to TRBD1. CDR3 length: 11 residues. The junction had 2 bases not matched to a gene; V was cut back by 6 bases and J by 7 bases. Looked up from germline, CDR1 is SQVTM and CDR2 is ANQGSEA. DNA of the CDR3: TGCAGCGTGGGGACAGGCAACACCATATATTTT. This encodes CSVGTGNTIYF.

The chain joins TRBV2 to TRBJ1-5, with no clear D. This CDR3 has 15 amino acids. V shed 5 bases and J shed 2 bases, with 13 bases lying between them. Germline-derived CDR1 and CDR2 are SNHLY and FYNNEI. CDR3: CASSSSAGGNQPQHF. The CDR3 DNA is TGTGCCAGCAGTTCCTCTGCTGGCGGCAATCAGCCCCAGCATTTT. Full variable domain (rest looked up from reference TRBV2 and TRBJ1-5): EPEVTQTPSHQVTQMGQEVILRCVPISNHLYFYWYRQILGQKVEFLVSFYNNEISEKSEIFDDQFSVERPDGSNFTLKIRSTKLEDSAMYFCASSSSAGGNQPQHFGDGTRLSIL.

CDR3 loop: CASSLDLGVEQYF. In DNA form, the CDR3 reads TGTGCCAGCAGCTTAGATCTGGGGGTCGAGCAGTACTTC. The rearrangement joins TRBV11-2 to TRBJ2-7; D possibly uses TRBD1 or TRBD2 (5 bases each). V was shortened by 0 bases and J by 6 bases, with 9 bases between the two germline ends. The CDR3 spans 13 residues. The germline V gene has CDR1 SGHAT and CDR2 FQNNGV.

The chain couples TRBV5-1 to TRBJ1-1; 7 positions match TRBD1. Germline-derived CDR1 and CDR2 are SGHRS and YFSETQ. The CDR3 sequence is 15 residues long. V shed 1 base, J shed 1 base, and the junction held 4 bases outside the gene matches. In DNA form, the CDR3 reads TGCGCCAGCAGCTTGCCGGGACAGCAGAACACTGAAGCTTTCTTT. Its protein product is CASSLPGQQNTEAFF.

This clone appeared once. The gene calls are TRBV11-2 and TRBJ2-6; no definite D call. V was pared by 3 bases and J by 0 bases, with 6 bases between. The V gene's germline CDR1 is SGHAT and CDR2 FQNNGV. The CDR3 runs to 15 residues. In nucleotides, the CDR3 is TGTGCCAGCAGCTTGTGGAGCTCTGGGGCCAACGTCCTGACTTTC. Protein: CASSLWSSGANVLTF.

The V gene is TRBV19, the J gene TRBJ1-5; tentatively, D is TRBD1 (5 bases). The germline gives CDR1 LNHDA, CDR2 SQIVND (reference sequence). This CDR3 comprises 11 residues. The V end lost 11 bases, the J end lost 5 bases, and 10 bases lay between the germline ends. The CDR3 region is CALEGHQPQHF. CDR3 DNA: TGTGCCCTGGAGGGGCATCAGCCCCAGCATTTT.

This sequence joins TRBV6-9 and TRBJ2-6, with D tentatively TRBD2 (6 bases). There are 13 residues in the CDR3. Between the trimmed V and J ends, which lost 10 bases and 0 bases, there was a span of 7 bases. CDR1 and CDR2 from the germline V gene are MNHGY and SVAAGI. DNA of the CDR3: TGTGCCACCGGGAGCTCTGGGGCCAACGTCCTGACTTTC. Protein product: CATGSSGANVLTF.

This sequence joins TRBV4-2 and TRBJ2-1; D ambiguous. CDR3 length: 15 residues. Germline V gene lookup returns CDR1 LGHNA and CDR2 YNFKEQ. Trimming pared 3 bases from V and 7 bases from J, leaving 16 bases between. CDR3 nucleotide sequence: TGTGCCAGCAGCCAGCCCGGCGGTGAAACAAATGAGCAGTTCTTC. This encodes CASSQPGGETNEQFF.

To note about this clone: Other DNA sequences in the sample encode the same CDR3. The chain is built from TRBV29-1 and TRBJ2-3; D gene ambiguous. Germline loops: CDR1 SQVTM, CDR2 ANQGSEA. This CDR3 is built from 13 residues. Trimming stripped 2 bases from V and 1 base from J, with 7 bases between. Here the CDR3 reads CSVESRGTDTQYF. DNA of the CDR3: TGCAGCGTTGAATCCCGGGGCACAGATACGCAGTATTTT.

The chain joins TRBV5-4 to TRBJ2-5, with D unclear. Deletions cut 1 base from V and 1 base from J, with 11 bases between. CDR3 length equals 15 residues. Germline values: CDR1 SGHNT, CDR2 YYREEE (reference sequence). CDR3: CASSLPQATQETQYF. Here the CDR3 DNA reads TGTGCCAGCAGCTTGCCGCAGGCGACCCAAGAGACCCAGTACTTC.

This chain links TRBV9 with TRBJ1-3; no firm D call. The CDR3 loop spans 14 amino acids. V lost 0 bases to trimming and J lost 4 bases, with 8 bases between them. Per the germline V gene, CDR1 is SGDLS and CDR2 is YYNGEE. CDR3 in amino acids: CASSVGGPGNTIYF. The CDR3, as DNA: TGTGCCAGCAGCGTAGGTGGTCCCGGAAACACCATATATTTT.

This CDR3 reads CASTKTAGQNTEAFF. CDR3 nucleotide sequence: TGTGCCAGCACCAAGACGGCAGGGCAGAACACTGAAGCTTTCTTT. V and J are TRBV7-9 and TRBJ1-1, with D perhaps TRBD1 (5 bases). The CDR3 has 15 amino acids. V was clipped by 7 bases and J by 1 base, with 16 bases between them. Germline CDR1 and CDR2: SEHNR and FQNEAQ (reference sequence). Full variable domain (rest looked up from reference TRBV7-9 and TRBJ1-1): DTGVSQNPRHKITKRGQNVTFRCDPISEHNRLYWYRQTLGQGPEFLTYFQNEAQLEKSRLLSDRFSAERPKGSFSTLEIQRTEQGDSAMYLCASTKTAGQNTEAFFGQGTRLTVV.

The V and J genes are TRBV4-2 and TRBJ2-1; D may be TRBD2 (6 bases). CDR3 length equals 17 residues. CDR1 is LGHNA, CDR2 YNFKEQ, per germline. Trimming cost V 0 bases and J 8 bases, with 20 bases left between them. This CDR3 is CASSQDWSGPPFYEQFF. The CDR3 DNA reads TGTGCCAGCAGCCAAGATTGGAGCGGGCCACCATTCTATGAGCAGTTCTTC.

The chain uses TRBV6-6 and TRBJ1-3; the D gene is possibly TRBD1 (5 bases). Germline V lookup: CDR1 MNHNY, CDR2 SVGAGI (reference sequence). V was clipped by 2 bases and J by 9 bases, with 11 bases between them. The CDR3 sequence is 13 residues long. In DNA, the CDR3 is TGTGCCAGCAGTTACCTGGGCGGGGGCACCATATATTTT. It specifies CASSYLGGGTIYF.

In this sample, this clone turned up once. V gene TRBV5-1 combines with J gene TRBJ1-2; 11 bases are a match to TRBD1. Germline V lookup: CDR1 SGHRS, CDR2 YFSETQ. V was clipped by 4 bases and J by 3 bases; unmatched bases: 5. The CDR3 sequence is 15 residues long. The CDR3 DNA reads TGCGCCAGCAGCCCGGGACAGGGGGTATACTATGGCTACACCTTC. As protein: CASSPGQGVYYGYTF.

The chain combines TRBV11-1 with TRBJ1-2; 7 positions match TRBD1. The junction had 19 bases not matched to a gene; V was cut back by 5 bases and J by 4 bases. From germline, CDR1 is SGHAT and CDR2 FQDESV (reference sequence). This CDR3 is 18 amino acids long. As DNA, the CDR3 is TGTGCCAGCAGCCCAGGGGGAAGGGGACCCGTCGTTCTCTATGGCTACACCTTC. Its protein product is CASSPGGRGPVVLYGYTF.

The chain recombines TRBV18 with TRBJ2-1, with 10 bases matching TRBD1. The length of the CDR3 is 18 residues. CDR1 is KGHSH, CDR2 LQKENI, per germline. J was trimmed by 8 bases and V by 0 bases; bases with no gene match: 13. The CDR3 reads CASSPPLLQRQGAYEQFF. CDR3 DNA sequence: TGTGCCAGCTCACCACCGCTTCTCCAGCGACAGGGGGCGTATGAGCAGTTCTTC.

This chain connects TRBV21-1 to TRBJ2-7; TRBD2, the D gene given by the table, was not confirmed from the DNA. TRBV21-1 is shown as a pseudogene. The CDR3 consists of 17 residues. For the CDR3, the DNA is TGTGCCAGCAGCGTCCGGGAGGGACTTATCCTGCCCTACGAGCAGTACTTC. This sequence encodes CASSVREGLILPYEQYF.

The V and J genes are TRBV5-4 and TRBJ1-4, with 7 nucleotides matching TRBD1. The V gene end was trimmed by 4 bases and the J gene end by 5 bases; junction bases not matched to a gene: 5. The V gene's germline CDR1 is SGHNT and CDR2 YYREEE (reference sequence). The CDR3 runs to 14 residues. DNA of the CDR3: TGTGCCAGCAGCGCGACAGGGCGGAATGAAAAACTGTTTTTT. Its protein is CASSATGRNEKLFF. The whole variable domain, filled in from reference TRBV5-4 and TRBJ1-4, reads ETGVTQSPTHLIKTRGQQVTLRCSSQSGHNTVSWYQQALGQGPQFIFQYYREEENGRGNFPPRFSGLQFPNYSSELNVNALELDDSALYLCASSATGRNEKLFFGSGTQLSVL.

V usage is TRBV7-9 and J usage is TRBJ1-1; D is unclear. Trimming pared 3 bases from V and 3 bases from J, leaving 5 bases between. Germline CDR1 and CDR2: SEHNR and FQNEAQ (reference sequence). This CDR3 contains 12 residues. The CDR3 loop is CASSFGDTEAFF. As DNA, the CDR3 is TGTGCCAGCAGCTTCGGGGACACTGAAGCTTTCTTT.

The chain combines TRBV28 with TRBJ1-5, with 10 bases aligning to TRBD1. The CDR3 is 17 amino acids. Trimming at V came to 3 bases and at J to 5 bases, leaving 10 bases not matched to a gene. In germline, CDR1 is MDHEN, CDR2 SYDVKM. The CDR3 sequence: CASSFLTGTGADQPQHF. The CDR3 DNA reads TGTGCCAGCAGTTTCCTCACCGGGACAGGGGCTGATCAGCCCCAGCATTTT.

The chain joins TRBV11-2 to TRBJ2-7; 8 bases map to TRBD2. This CDR3 is built from 15 residues. CDR1 is SGHAT, CDR2 FQNNGV, per germline. Trimming took 1 base from V and 3 from J; bases not matched to a gene: 5. The CDR3 reads CASSLVAGGVYEQYF. The CDR3 DNA is TGTGCCAGCAGCTTAGTTGCGGGAGGCGTCTACGAGCAGTACTTC.

The chain combines TRBV15 with TRBJ1-5; the D is unclear. This CDR3 region has 16 residues. In germline, CDR1 is LNHNV, CDR2 YYDKDF (reference sequence). Trimming left V 0 bases short and J 0 bases short, with 9 bases between. The CDR3 DNA is TGTGCCACCAGCAGAGATGCCCGGGATAGCAATCAGCCCCAGCATTTT. Translation gives CATSRDARDSNQPQHF. The full variable domain, its missing parts supplied by reference TRBV15 and TRBJ1-5, is DAMVIQNPRYQVTQFGKPVTLSCSQTLNHNVMYWYQQKSSQAPKLLFHYYDKDFNNEADTPDNFQSRRPNTSFCFLDIRSPGLGDTAMYLCATSRDARDSNQPQHFGDGTRLSIL.